Presented here are 32 T cell receptor beta chains from one specimen sequenced in a study of blood T cell repertoires in COVID-19. Profiling relied on immunoSEQ multiplex PCR, and the TCRdb table lists in-frame clones only, not all of them. The sample lists about 150,000 clones, more than 75% seen once, with around 2.1% in the top ten. Sample: peripheral blood. All receptors come from a man aged 70 or older with acute or convalescent COVID-19.

The rearrangement links TRBV5-1 to TRBJ1-1, with a possible D match to TRBD1 (5 bases). Trimming took 1 base from V and 1 from J, leaving 11 bases between them. Per the germline V gene, CDR1 is SGHRS and CDR2 is YFSETQ. CDR3 size: 15 residues. The CDR3 bases are TGCGCCAGCAGCTTGTTAGGGGCCAGGAACACTGAAGCTTTCTTT. This gives the protein CASSLLGARNTEAFF.

The chain's CDR3 is CASSLGTVINQPQHF. DNA for the CDR3: TGTGCCAGCAGCCTGGGGACAGTTATTAATCAGCCCCAGCATTTT. The rearrangement links TRBV7-8 to TRBJ1-5; 7 bases are a match to TRBD1. The CDR3 is 15 residues long. After removal of 5 bases from V and 4 bases from J, the junction contained 8 bases not matched to a gene. Germline V gene data show CDR1 as SGHVS and CDR2 as FQNEAQ.

The V and J genes are TRBV28 and TRBJ1-2; D remains unclear. There are 13 residues in the CDR3. Germline V lookup: CDR1 MDHEN, CDR2 SYDVKM. V was clipped by 6 bases and J by 10 bases, with 18 bases between them. Written as DNA, the CDR3 is TGTGCCAGCAGGTCCCAGAGTATCGCGGTCTACACCTTC. Its protein product is CASRSQSIAVYTF.

This clone was counted between two and nine times. The rearrangement uses TRBV2 and TRBJ2-7; TRBD2 aligns across 8 bases. V was pared by 6 bases and J by 4 bases, with 5 bases of the junction left unmatched. In germline, CDR1 is SNHLY, CDR2 FYNNEI. The CDR3 length is 13 residues. CDR3 amino acids: CASRSSGSYEQYF. The CDR3, as DNA: TGTGCCAGCAGGTCGAGCGGGAGTTACGAGCAGTACTTC.

The chain links TRBV5-1 to TRBJ2-3; the match to TRBD2 covers 8 bases. The CDR3 spans 17 residues. Germline assignment: CDR1 SGHRS and CDR2 YFSETQ. Losses at the gene ends were 0 bases for V and 0 bases for J; bases not matched to a gene: 6. CDR3 coding DNA: TGCGCCAGCAGCTTGGAGAAGCGGGGGACCAGCACAGATACGCAGTATTTT. This translates into CASSLEKRGTSTDTQYF.

The chain combines TRBV9 with TRBJ1-2, with a possible D match to TRBD1 (5 bases). This CDR3 comprises 16 residues. The germline V gene encodes CDR1 SGDLS and CDR2 YYNGEE. V lost 4 bases, J lost 7 bases, and 23 bases lay in between. CDR3 sequence: CASSPQGGVRAFGYTF. The DNA of the CDR3 is TGTGCCAGCAGCCCCCAAGGAGGGGTAAGGGCCTTTGGCTACACCTTC.

In this sample, this clone turned up once. The J gene is TRBJ2-7, the V gene TRBV5-1; tentatively, D is TRBD1 (6 bases). Trimming took off 5 bases at V and 0 bases at J, with 24 bases between the two ends. This CDR3 is built from 18 residues. Per the germline V gene, CDR1 is SGHRS and CDR2 is YFSETQ. The CDR3 loop reads CASSLVRLGGASSYEQYF. The DNA for the CDR3 is TGCGCCAGCAGTCTGGTCAGGTTAGGGGGAGCGAGCTCCTACGAGCAGTACTTC.

The V gene is TRBV11-3, the J gene TRBJ2-2; TRBD2 might be the D (5 bases). This CDR3 has 14 amino acids. With 4 bases removed from V and 2 bases from J, the gap between germline ends came to 8 bases. Germline V gene sequence: CDR1 SGHNT, CDR2 YENEEA. The CDR3 region has the DNA TGTGCCAGCAGCTCAACTAGAAACACCGGGGAGCTGTTTTTT. Translation gives CASSSTRNTGELFF.

The chain links TRBV2 to TRBJ1-4; D remains ambiguous. V dropped 1 base and J dropped 7 bases, with 10 bases sitting between them. The length of the CDR3 is 14 residues. The germline CDR1 and CDR2 sequences are SNHLY and FYNNEI. DNA for the CDR3: TGTGCCAGCAGTGAAGGCACAGTAATTGAAAAACTGTTTTTT. Amino acid sequence: CASSEGTVIEKLFF.

The chain joins TRBV4-1 to TRBJ2-5; 7 positions agree with TRBD2. CDR1 is MGHRA, CDR2 YSYEKL, per germline. The CDR3 is made up of 16 amino acids. V was clipped by 1 base and J by 7 bases; unmatched bases: 12. The CDR3 DNA is TGCGCCAGCAGCCAAGGGACTAGAGTGGGTGAGGGGACCCAGTACTTC. It translates to CASSQGTRVGEGTQYF.

The gene calls are TRBV7-2 and TRBJ2-1, with TRBD1 matching over 7 bases. With 5 bases clipped from V and 6 bases from J, the junction kept 4 bases outside the gene matches. The germline CDR1 and CDR2 sequences are SGHTA and FQGNSA. The CDR3 extends over 13 amino acids. DNA for the CDR3: TGTGCCAGCAGCCGGGGACAGTTCAATGAGCAGTTCTTC. The encoded protein is CASSRGQFNEQFF. The full variable domain, rest sourced from reference TRBV7-2 and TRBJ2-1, is GAGVSQSPSNKVTEKGKDVELRCDPISGHTALYWYRQSLGQGLEFLIYFQGNSAPDKSGLPSDRFSAERTGGSVSTLTIQRTQQEDSAVYLCASSRGQFNEQFFGPGTRLTVL.

The genes are TRBV14 and TRBJ1-2; TRBD1 is a possible D gene (5 bases). The ends were cut back, 6 bases at V and 6 bases at J, with 14 bases in the middle. CDR1 and CDR2 (germline): SGHDN, FVKESK. The length of the CDR3 is 13 residues. The CDR3 sequence: CASRAIGADGYTF. The CDR3 bases are TGTGCCAGCAGGGCGATTGGGGCGGATGGCTACACCTTC.

The chain joins TRBV7-2 to TRBJ1-4, with a weak D call TRBD1 (6 bases). The CDR3 is 15 residues long. The germline gives CDR1 SGHTA, CDR2 FQGNSA. The V end was cut by 1 base, the J end by 7 bases, with 13 bases between. The CDR3 nucleotides read TGTGCCAGCAGCTTAGGGGGGCTCGCAAGTGAAAAACTGTTTTTT. Translating it yields CASSLGGLASEKLFF.

The chain recombines TRBV11-2 with TRBJ1-1, with 7 bases identical to TRBD1. The V segment lost 5 bases and the J segment 1 base; nucleotides outside the gene matches: 7. The germline gives CDR1 SGHAT, CDR2 FQNNGV. This CDR3 region has 15 residues. The CDR3 DNA reads as TGTGCCAGCAGCCACGCGGACAGGCCGAACACTGAAGCTTTCTTT. Translation: CASSHADRPNTEAFF.

The V and J genes are TRBV15 and TRBJ2-1; 9 bases map to TRBD2. The CDR3 extends over 15 amino acids. From germline, CDR1 is LNHNV and CDR2 YYDKDF (reference sequence). Unmatched junction bases numbered 7, after V lost 6 bases and J lost 4 bases. The CDR3 is CATSPRAGGYNEQFF. In DNA, the CDR3 is TGTGCCACCAGTCCCCGTGCGGGGGGGTACAATGAGCAGTTCTTC.

This sequence joins TRBV2 and TRBJ2-2; 9 positions agree with TRBD1. V shed 6 bases and J 7 bases; nucleotides not matched to a gene: 6. CDR3 length: 14 amino acids. From germline, CDR1 is SNHLY and CDR2 FYNNEI. Written as DNA, the CDR3 is TGTGCCAGCAGGTGGACAGGGGAAATCGGGGAGCTGTTTTTT. Its protein is CASRWTGEIGELFF.

In DNA form, the CDR3 reads TGTGCCAGCAGTTTAGGACAGGAGGATGGCTACACCTTC. This encodes CASSLGQEDGYTF. The rearrangement uses TRBV12-3 or TRBV12-4 and TRBJ1-2, with D tentatively TRBD1 (6 bases). The V gene lost 1 base and the J gene lost 6 bases, with 9 bases spanning the gap. The CDR3 is 13 amino acids.

This clone was recorded only once. The chain links TRBV5-1 to TRBJ2-7, with 7 bases lining up with TRBD2. The CDR3 has 15 residues. After removal of 1 base from V and 1 base from J, the junction contained 5 bases not matched to a gene. Germline CDR1 is SGHRS and CDR2 is YFSETQ. CDR3 DNA: TGCGCCAGCAGCTTGTCAGCGGGAATTTCCTACGAGCAGTACTTC. Translated: CASSLSAGISYEQYF. The full variable domain, rest sourced from reference TRBV5-1 and TRBJ2-7, is KAGVTQTPRYLIKTRGQQVTLSCSPISGHRSVSWYQQTPGQGLQFLFEYFSETQRNKGNFPGRFSGRQFSNSRSEMNVSTLELGDSALYLCASSLSAGISYEQYFGPGTRLTVT.

The chain has TRBV6-5 and TRBJ2-2, with D maybe TRBD1 (5 bases). CDR1 is MNHEY, CDR2 SVGAGI, per germline. CDR3 length: 15 amino acids. V lost 8 bases and J lost 5, with 18 bases in between. This CDR3 is CASCPLGASTGELFF. The CDR3 nucleotides are TGTGCCAGCTGCCCTTTAGGGGCTTCGACCGGGGAGCTGTTTTTT.

The J gene is TRBJ2-7, the V gene TRBV6-5, with D maybe TRBD2 (6 bases). The CDR3 has 15 residues. The V gene's germline CDR1 is MNHEY and CDR2 SVGAGI. V lost 0 bases and J 3 bases, leaving 12 bases between the germline ends. The CDR3 nucleotides are TGTGCCAGCAGTTACTCGCGGCGGGGATTCTACGAGCAGTACTTC. Translation gives CASSYSRRGFYEQYF.

V gene TRBV6-5 combines with J gene TRBJ1-1; D unclear. The V and J ends lost 6 bases and 10 bases respectively, with 18 bases between them. The CDR3 contains 13 residues. Germline lookup yields CDR1 MNHEY and CDR2 SVGAGI. The CDR3 DNA is TGTGCCAGCAGCGAGTCGCCGGCGGTGGGAGCTTTCTTT. This encodes CASSESPAVGAFF.

V and J are TRBV3-1 (or the pseudogene TRBV3-2) and TRBJ2-5, with D unclear. The germline V gene encodes CDR1 LGHDT and CDR2 YNNKEL (reference sequence). CDR3 length: 16 amino acids. The ends were cut back, 3 bases at V and 7 bases at J, with 21 bases in the middle. This CDR3 is CASSHRGGGPLGTQYF. DNA of the CDR3: TGTGCCAGCAGCCATCGTGGCGGCGGCCCCCTAGGGACCCAGTACTTC.

This rearrangement joins TRBV10-3 to TRBJ2-3; D unclear. Looked up from germline, CDR1 is ENHRY and CDR2 is SYGVKD. The CDR3 sequence is 12 residues long. Trimming shortened V by 10 bases and J by 0 bases, and 8 bases separated the two germline ends. The CDR3 nucleotides read TGTGCCAGTCGTAGTAGCACAGATACGCAGTATTTT. Residues: CASRSSTDTQYF.

The chain couples TRBV27 to TRBJ1-2; D remains ambiguous. Looked up from germline, CDR1 is MNHEY and CDR2 is SMNVEV (reference sequence). The V end lost 5 bases, the J end lost 4 bases, and 20 bases lay between the germline ends. CDR3 length: 16 residues. CDR3 protein: CASSARAGSAGYGYTF. Written as DNA, the CDR3 is TGTGCCAGCAGTGCGCGTGCGGGAAGTGCGGGCTATGGCTACACCTTC.

The V and J genes are TRBV29-1 and TRBJ2-7; 13 bases align to TRBD2. Per germline, CDR1 SQVTM and CDR2 ANQGSEA. J was trimmed by 5 bases and V by 3 bases; bases with no gene match: 4. The CDR3 covers 14 residues. CDR3 residues: CSVEGTSGNNEQYF. The CDR3 DNA sequence: TGCAGCGTTGAGGGGACTAGCGGGAACAACGAGCAGTACTTC.

The sample holds many counts of this clone. The chain uses TRBV28 and TRBJ1-2; perhaps TRBD1 as D (6 bases). Deletions cut 7 bases from V and 4 bases from J, with 19 bases between. Germline V lookup: CDR1 MDHEN, CDR2 SYDVKM. This CDR3 is built from 15 residues. The CDR3 loop is CASTVSRGSLYGYTF. The CDR3, as DNA: TGTGCCAGCACCGTATCCAGGGGCAGCCTCTATGGCTACACCTTC.

The chain has TRBV12-5 and TRBJ1-3, with D unclear. CDR1 and CDR2 (germline): LGHNT, FRNRAP. The CDR3 extends over 16 amino acids. Trimming shortened V by 0 bases and J by 8 bases, and 17 bases separated the two germline ends. The CDR3 nucleotides read TGTGCTAGTGGTTTGGTACGGGGTGCGGTAATAGACACCATATATTTT. This sequence encodes CASGLVRGAVIDTIYF.

This clone has a handful of counts. The J gene is TRBJ1-1, the V gene TRBV29-1; the D gene is possibly TRBD1 (5 bases). V lost 3 bases and J lost 5, with 16 bases in between. The V gene's germline CDR1 is SQVTM and CDR2 ANQGSEA. The CDR3 covers 14 residues. DNA of the CDR3: TGCAGCGTTGAGGGGTCAAGACGGGGGACTGAAGCTTTCTTT. Amino acid sequence: CSVEGSRRGTEAFF.

The V gene is TRBV7-2, the J gene TRBJ1-5, with D maybe TRBD1 (5 bases). With 0 bases removed from V and 7 bases from J, the gap between germline ends came to 10 bases. Per germline, CDR1 SGHTA and CDR2 FQGNSA. The CDR3 has 14 amino acids. The CDR3 nucleotides are TGTGCCAGCAGCTTAGCATCCAGGGCCCAGCCCCAGCATTTT. It encodes CASSLASRAQPQHF.

V gene TRBV5-1 combines with J gene TRBJ1-5, with 9 nucleotides matching TRBD1. The V segment lost 4 bases and the J segment 7 bases; nucleotides outside the gene matches: 9. This CDR3 is 15 amino acids long. Germline V gene lookup returns CDR1 SGHRS and CDR2 YFSETQ. The CDR3 bases are TGCGCCAGCAGCCCCGGGACAGGGTATCGACAGCCCCAGCATTTT. This translates into CASSPGTGYRQPQHF.

This clone was found once. The rearrangement uses TRBV25-1 and TRBJ2-2; TRBD1 matches 11 bases. The germline V gene has CDR1 MGHDK and CDR2 SYGVNS. V lost 4 bases to trimming and J lost 1 base; unmatched junction nucleotides: 5. The CDR3 has 17 amino acids. CDR3 in DNA: TGTGCCAGCAGTGGAACGGACAGGGGGCAGAACACCGGGGAGCTGTTTTTT. Translated, it gives CASSGTDRGQNTGELFF.

The V call is TRBV2, the J call TRBJ2-3, with TRBD2 matching 10 bases. From germline, CDR1 is SNHLY and CDR2 FYNNEI. V was clipped by 8 bases and J by 4 bases; unmatched bases: 9. The CDR3 runs 15 residues. DNA of the CDR3: TGTGCCAGCCGGGGAGCGGGGGGGCCCGCAGATACGCAGTATTTT. Its protein product is CASRGAGGPADTQYF.